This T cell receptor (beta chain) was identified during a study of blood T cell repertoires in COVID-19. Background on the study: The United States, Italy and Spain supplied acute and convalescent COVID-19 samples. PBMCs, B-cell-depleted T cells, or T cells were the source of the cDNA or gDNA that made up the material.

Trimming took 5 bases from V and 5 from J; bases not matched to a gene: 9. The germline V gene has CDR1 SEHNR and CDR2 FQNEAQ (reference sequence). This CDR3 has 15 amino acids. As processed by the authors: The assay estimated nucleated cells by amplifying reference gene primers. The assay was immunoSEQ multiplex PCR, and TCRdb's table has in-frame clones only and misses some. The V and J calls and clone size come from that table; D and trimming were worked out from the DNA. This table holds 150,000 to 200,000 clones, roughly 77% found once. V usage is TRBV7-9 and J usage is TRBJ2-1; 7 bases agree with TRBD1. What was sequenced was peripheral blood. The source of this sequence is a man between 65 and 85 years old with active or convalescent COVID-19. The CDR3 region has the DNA TGTGCCAGCAGCCCCGGTGGACAGGTCCACAATGAGCAGTTCTTC. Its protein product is CASSPGGQVHNEQFF.